The 2 T cell receptor beta chains reported below all come from one sample, sequenced in a study of blood T cells in healthy people across ages. Primers used in a second PCR of roughly 6 to 11 cycles were a sample-barcoded 5' primer and a J-beta primer mix. TCRdb re-called the 5' RACE reads with MiXCR, one entry per CDR3 protein. The profile shows over a million distinct CDR3 sequences, 20% to 25% of them singletons. The data were also submitted as part of a second study, on T cells of mothers and their children.

The sample comprised blood. The receptors come from a girl aged 2-9 years in good health.

This clonotype was counted between two and nine times. The rearrangement links TRBV5-1 to TRBJ2-5; 8 nucleotides line up with TRBD2. In germline, CDR1 is SGHRS, CDR2 YFSETQ. Losses at the gene ends were 3 bases for V and 5 bases for J; bases not matched to a gene: 12. This CDR3 is built from 16 residues. The CDR3 DNA reads as TGCGCCAGCAGCTCCGGACTAGCAGGAACTCCGGAGACCCAGTACTTC. This encodes CASSSGLAGTPETQYF.

Comment on this clonotype: The junction and the germline gene differ at one end; a read error may be behind it. The chain is built from TRBV29-1 and TRBJ2-1, with 8 bases that match TRBD2. The CDR3 contains 14 residues. Germline CDR1 SQVTM, CDR2 ANQGSEA. The CDR3 DNA reads as TGCAGCGCCGGGAGTCTAGCGGGTAACAATGAGCAATTCTTC. Amino acids: CSAGSLAGNNEQFF.